These 19 T cell receptor beta chains originate from one sample sequenced in a study of blood T cells in healthy people across ages. With a J-beta primer mix and a sample-barcoded 5' primer, a second PCR ran 7 to 11 cycles. TCRdb processed the 5' RACE reads anew with MiXCR; each CDR3 protein has one entry. In the table there are roughly 1,100,000 distinct CDR3 sequences, about 25% of which are singletons. This same sample was also part of a study on T cells of mothers and their children.

The sequenced material came from blood. These receptors all stem from a girl aged 2-9 years in good health.

This clonotype showed up just a few times. The rearrangement links TRBV20-1 to TRBJ2-5; 9 positions match TRBD1. CDR1 is DFQATT and CDR2 is SNEGSKA in the germline V gene (reference sequence). The ends lost 6 bases at V and 5 bases at J; junction bases unmatched: 10. The CDR3 loop spans 14 amino acids. The CDR3: CSAPRQGEGETQYF. The DNA of the CDR3 is TGCAGTGCACCTCGACAGGGGGAAGGGGAGACCCAGTACTTC.

This clonotype was counted between two and nine times. The chain uses TRBV6-5 and TRBJ2-7; D is ambiguous. Trimming left V 0 bases short and J 7 bases short, with 10 bases between. CDR1 is MNHEY and CDR2 is SVGAGI in the germline V gene. The CDR3 spans 13 residues. CDR3 sequence (DNA): TGTGCCAGCAGTTACTCTACCCTGGGGGAGCAGTACTTC. This translates into CASSYSTLGEQYF.

This clonotype has just a few counts. The chain couples TRBV28 to TRBJ2-7; D remains unclear. The CDR3 is made up of 15 amino acids. Germline loops: CDR1 MDHEN, CDR2 SYDVKM. V was pared by 2 bases and J by 0 bases, with 11 bases between. The chain's CDR3 is CASSLTPIYSYEQYF. The CDR3 DNA follows: TGTGCCAGCAGTTTAACCCCCATCTACTCCTACGAGCAGTACTTC.

This chain connects TRBV20-1 to TRBJ2-3, with TRBD2 matching over 8 bases. This CDR3 spans 15 amino acids. V shed 2 bases, J shed 2 bases, and the junction held 6 bases outside the gene matches. Germline loops: CDR1 DFQATT, CDR2 SNEGSKA (reference sequence). Written as DNA, the CDR3 is TGCAGTGCTAGAACTAGCGGATATAACACAGATACGCAGTATTTT. Translation gives CSARTSGYNTDTQYF.

V and J are TRBV28 and TRBJ1-4, with D perhaps matching TRBD1 (6 bases). V lost 3 bases to trimming and J lost 3 bases, with 11 bases between them. The CDR3 is made up of 15 amino acids. Germline V CDR1 and CDR2: MDHEN, SYDVKM. The CDR3 protein is CASSFWTEPNEKLFF. CDR3 nucleotide sequence: TGTGCCAGCAGTTTCTGGACAGAACCTAATGAAAAACTGTTTTTT.

The rearrangement links TRBV20-1 to TRBJ2-7; 9 nucleotides match TRBD2. V trimming: 2 bases; J trimming: 3 bases; junction bases outside the gene matches: 11. CDR1 is DFQATT and CDR2 is SNEGSKA in the germline V gene (reference sequence). The CDR3 runs 16 residues. This CDR3 is CSARTETSGSFYEQYF. CDR3 sequence (DNA): TGCAGTGCTAGAACAGAAACTAGCGGGTCATTCTACGAGCAGTACTTC.

The chain carries TRBV29-1 and TRBJ2-5; D ambiguous. The assigned J gene may be wrong: the sequence end matches TRBJ2-1 better. The germline V gene encodes CDR1 SQVTM and CDR2 ANQGSEA. The CDR3 loop spans 12 amino acids. The CDR3 here is CSLPDGENEQFF. The CDR3 region has the DNA TGCAGCCTCCCCGACGGTGAAAATGAGCAGTTCTTC.

This clonotype was counted between two and nine times. The chain carries TRBV20-1 and TRBJ2-7; D is unresolved. V was shortened by 0 bases and J by 7 bases, with 10 bases between the two germline ends. CDR1 is DFQATT and CDR2 is SNEGSKA in the germline V gene (reference sequence). The CDR3 consists of 12 residues. The CDR3 nucleotides are TGCAGTGCTAGAGACGCTCCCTGGGAGCAGTACTTC. It specifies CSARDAPWEQYF.

In its sample, this clonotype was seen many times. CDR3 amino acids: CSVYTGTGQNEKLFF. For the CDR3, the DNA is TGCAGCGTTTATACAGGGACAGGGCAGAATGAAAAACTGTTTTTT. The rearrangement joins TRBV29-1 to TRBJ1-4; 9 bases match TRBD1. Germline V gene lookup returns CDR1 SQVTM and CDR2 ANQGSEA. The CDR3 is 15 amino acids. V was pared by 5 bases and J by 5 bases, with 9 bases of the junction left unmatched.

The CDR3 nucleotides read TGTGCCAGCAGACTCCTTTACGGCCCCAACGAGCAGTTCTTC. Residues: CASRLLYGPNEQFF. The V and J genes are TRBV28 and TRBJ2-1; D unclear. V lost 6 bases, J lost 10 bases, and 19 bases lay in between. The CDR3 length is 14 residues. Germline assignment: CDR1 MDHEN and CDR2 SYDVKM.

V and J are TRBV5-1 and TRBJ1-1; D is ambiguous. Germline V gene sequence: CDR1 SGHRS, CDR2 YFSETQ. V lost 4 bases and J 3 bases, leaving 10 bases between the germline ends. This CDR3 spans 13 amino acids. CDR3 coding DNA: TGCGCCAGCAGCCTCAGTAGCGACACTGAAGCTTTCTTT. Residues: CASSLSSDTEAFF.

This clonotype occurred a few times. The chain has TRBV6-1 and TRBJ2-5; no definite D call. The V gene lost 4 bases and the J gene lost 3 bases, with 9 bases spanning the gap. The CDR3 extends over 13 amino acids. Germline V lookup: CDR1 MNHNS, CDR2 SASEGT. CDR3 residues: CASSGTDEETQYF. The CDR3 DNA reads TGTGCCAGCAGTGGGACGGATGAAGAGACCCAGTACTTC.

This clonotype has only a few counts. This sequence joins TRBV2 and TRBJ2-7; D might be TRBD1 (5 bases). The CDR3 loop spans 12 amino acids. Germline V gene data show CDR1 as SNHLY and CDR2 as FYNNEI. Trimming left V 7 bases short and J 2 bases short, with 9 bases between. CDR3 sequence (DNA): TGTGCCAGCAAGAGACAGACCTACGAGCAGTACTTC. Translated, it gives CASKRQTYEQYF.

The gene calls are TRBV12-3 or TRBV12-4 and TRBJ2-5; perhaps TRBD1 as D (7 bases). This CDR3 spans 16 amino acids. Trimming took off 5 bases at V and 6 bases at J, with 22 bases between the two ends. Here the CDR3 reads CASSPRGSPAGQTQYF. The CDR3 nucleotides are TGTGCCAGCAGTCCCAGGGGGAGTCCGGCGGGACAGACCCAGTACTTC.

V is TRBV6-5 and J is TRBJ1-4; tentatively, D is TRBD1 (5 bases). The CDR3 sequence is 13 residues long. Germline assignment: CDR1 MNHEY and CDR2 SVGAGI. V gave up 8 bases and J gave up 4 bases, with 11 bases separating them. CDR3 coding DNA: TGTGCCAGCTGCCGGGACGGTAATGAAAAACTGTTTTTT. This codes for CASCRDGNEKLFF.

Many counts were recorded for this clonotype. The chain is built from TRBV4-1 and TRBJ2-1; D might be TRBD1 (6 bases). V was trimmed by 5 bases and J by 0 bases, leaving 14 bases between them. CDR3 size: 16 residues. Germline CDR1 reads MGHRA; CDR2 reads YSYEKL. The CDR3 loop is CASSANRESSYNEQFF. DNA for the CDR3: TGCGCCAGCAGCGCAAACAGGGAAAGCTCCTACAATGAGCAGTTCTTC.

This rearrangement joins TRBV29-1 to TRBJ1-1; D call uncertain. From germline, CDR1 is SQVTM and CDR2 ANQGSEA. The germline V and J ends were trimmed by 7 bases and 0 bases, with 15 bases remaining between them. The CDR3 covers 14 residues. CDR3 nucleotides: TGCAGCGCTGTGACCGTGGGATTGAACACTGAAGCTTTCTTT. This encodes CSAVTVGLNTEAFF.

This clonotype was seen a handful of times. The chain is built from TRBV7-8 and TRBJ2-1; the D is unclear. TRBJ2-7 matches the DNA end more closely, so the J call is doubtful. Germline V gives CDR1 SGHVS, CDR2 FQNEAQ. This CDR3 is 13 amino acids long. DNA of the CDR3: TGTGCCAGCAGCTTAGTCCCCCCCCACGAGCAGTACTTC. Its translation: CASSLVPPHEQYF.

Written as DNA, the CDR3 is TGCGCCAGCAGCCAAGGTACGCGGTCCTACGAGCAGTACTTC. It translates to CASSQGTRSYEQYF. The chain couples TRBV4-1 to TRBJ2-7; the D is unclear. The ends were cut back, 1 base at V and 1 base at J, with 8 bases in the middle. CDR3 length: 14 amino acids. Germline CDR1 is MGHRA and CDR2 is YSYEKL.